The rows below give T cell receptor beta chains drawn from one sample of a study of blood T cell repertoires in COVID-19. The assay was immunoSEQ multiplex PCR, and TCRdb's table has in-frame clones only and misses some. This table holds 9,000 to 13,000 clones, approximately 90% found once. Sequenced sample: peripheral blood. These receptors came from a man in his thirties or forties with active or convalescent COVID-19. CDR3s include the opening cysteine and the closing phenylalanine or tryptophan. D genes are given only for firm matches. Some rows mark clone size as missing; the rest say once, few, many or name a class of expanded clone.

V	size	J	D	CDR3	DNA
TRBV11-2	NA	TRBJ2-2	NA	CASSLSPLNTGELFF	TGTGCCAGCAGCTTATCCCCGTTGAACACCGGGGAGCTGTTTTTT
TRBV29-1	NA	TRBJ2-1	TRBD1	CSVLAGQGDPIAGNDHYNEQFF	TGCAGCGTCCTGGCGGGACAGGGGGACCCTATAGCGGGGAACGATCATTACAATGAGCAGTTCTTC
TRBV19	NA	TRBJ1-1	NA	CASRPPQNTEAFF	TGTGCCAGTAGACCGCCACAAAACACTGAAGCTTTCTTT
TRBV2	NA	TRBJ1-2	TRBD1	CASRQGGDYGYTF	TGTGCCAGCAGACAGGGGGGGGACTATGGCTACACCTTC
TRBV5-4	once	TRBJ1-1	NA	CASSQRLQNTEAFF	TGTGCCAGCAGCCAAAGATTACAGAACACTGAAGCTTTCTTT
TRBV6-6	once	TRBJ1-5	TRBD1	CASSRGQGSNQPQHF	TGTGCCAGCAGTCGAGGACAGGGTAGCAATCAGCCCCAGCATTTT
TRBV10-3	NA	TRBJ1-1	NA	CAISPGDTEAFF	TGTGCCATCAGTCCAGGGGATACTGAAGCTTTCTTT
TRBV9	medium-sized	TRBJ2-1	NA	CASSVQGGINEQFF	TGTGCCAGCAGCGTACAAGGAGGGATCAATGAGCAGTTCTTC
TRBV7-9	hyperexpanded	TRBJ1-6	TRBD1	CASSFGPPDEPRGALHF	TGTGCCAGCAGCTTTGGCCCACCGGACGAGCCCAGGGGGGCCCTCCACTTT
TRBV30	NA	TRBJ1-6	NA	CALTTSLVNSPLHF	TGTGCCTTGACAACCTCCTTGGTTAATTCACCCCTCCACTTT
TRBV3-1/TRBV3-2	few	TRBJ1-5	NA	CASSQAGKEQPQHF	TGTGCCAGCAGCCAAGCGGGGAAAGAACAGCCCCAGCATTTT
TRBV5-6	hyperexpanded	TRBJ1-2	NA	CASSLSRYGGSGYTF	TGTGCCAGCAGCTTGTCCCGCTATGGGGGGTCCGGCTACACCTTC
TRBV30	few	TRBJ1-5	NA	CAWSRGADSNQPQHF	TGTGCCTGGAGTAGAGGCGCTGATAGCAATCAGCCCCAGCATTTT
TRBV21-1	once	TRBJ1-5	NA	CASSTRRGNQPQHF	TGTGCCAGCAGCACAAGGAGGGGAAATCAGCCCCAGCATTTT
TRBV5-1	NA	TRBJ2-3	TRBD1	CASSDTGGGVDTQYF	TGCGCCAGCAGCGACACAGGGGGTGGTGTGGATACGCAGTATTTT
TRBV4-1	few	TRBJ1-4	NA	CASSQDGAKLFF	TGCGCCAGCAGCCAAGATGGAGCGAAACTGTTTTTT
TRBV12-5	NA	TRBJ2-7	NA	CASGLSRTWAEQYF	TGTGCTAGTGGTTTGAGCAGAACGTGGGCCGAGCAGTACTTC
TRBV3-1/TRBV3-2	once	TRBJ2-1	TRBD2	CASRPTSGGGGEQFF	TGTGCCAGCAGACCTACTAGCGGGGGAGGTGGTGAGCAGTTCTTC
TRBV5-6	NA	TRBJ2-1	NA	CASSSSIRQASSYNEQFF	TGTGCCAGCAGCTCCTCGATTAGACAGGCGAGCTCCTACAATGAGCAGTTCTTC
TRBV10-3	NA	TRBJ2-7	NA	CAISEIFYEQYF	TGTGCCATCAGTGAGATATTCTACGAGCAGTACTTC
TRBV30	few	TRBJ1-6	NA	CAWNRQEYSPLHF	TGTGCCTGGAACCGACAGGAGTATTCACCCCTCCACTTT
TRBV2	NA	TRBJ1-2	TRBD1	CASSEQGDLEDYTF	TGTGCCAGCAGTGAACAGGGGGATTTGGAGGACTACACCTTC
TRBV29-1	NA	TRBJ2-5	TRBD2	CSVRVAGLAGMHKETQYF	TGCAGCGTTAGGGTCGCGGGCCTAGCGGGGATGCATAAGGAGACCCAGTACTTC
TRBV7-9	NA	TRBJ1-1	TRBD1	CASRGTGVNTEAFF	TGTGCCAGCAGAGGGACAGGGGTGAACACTGAAGCTTTCTTT
TRBV19	NA	TRBJ1-2	TRBD1	CASSKGTGTDYGYTF	TGTGCCAGTAGCAAAGGCACAGGGACAGACTATGGCTACACCTTC
TRBV7-9	NA	TRBJ1-1	NA	CASSLAPAFF	TGTGCCAGCAGCTTAGCTCCGGCTTTCTTT
TRBV24-1	NA	TRBJ2-6	TRBD1	CATSDPQGTKSGANVLTF	TGTGCCACCAGTGATCCACAGGGGACAAAGTCTGGGGCCAACGTCCTGACTTTC
TRBV9	NA	TRBJ2-5	TRBD1	CASSSRGRGQETQYF	TGTGCCAGCAGCTCGAGGGGGCGCGGGCAAGAGACCCAGTACTTC
TRBV4-1	NA	TRBJ2-7	NA	CASSQAAAGSYEQYF	TGCGCCAGCAGCCAAGCGGCAGCAGGGTCCTACGAGCAGTACTTC
TRBV7-9	NA	TRBJ2-3	NA	CASSSYAIDTDTQYF	TGTGCCAGCAGCTCTTATGCTATAGACACAGATACGCAGTATTTT
TRBV2	NA	TRBJ2-5	NA	CASSLDWSHQETQYF	TGTGCCAGCAGTTTGGACTGGAGTCACCAAGAGACCCAGTACTTC
TRBV6-5	NA	TRBJ1-1	NA	CARRGLRNTEAFF	TGTGCCAGAAGGGGTCTAAGGAACACTGAAGCTTTCTTT
TRBV6-5	once	TRBJ1-1	TRBD1	CASSIQGRAFF	TGTGCCAGCAGTATACAGGGGCGAGCTTTCTTT
TRBV2	NA	TRBJ1-3	TRBD1	CASSPLRQGLSGNTIYF	TGTGCCAGCAGTCCTCTTAGACAGGGGCTCTCTGGAAACACCATATATTTT
TRBV5-1	NA	TRBJ2-3	TRBD1	CASTGQGLDTQYF	TGCGCCAGCACCGGACAGGGGTTAGATACGCAGTATTTT
TRBV13	NA	TRBJ1-5	NA	CASSSSGGQPQHF	TGTGCCAGCAGCTCTTCGGGGGGTCAGCCCCAGCATTTT
TRBV2	NA	TRBJ1-2	NA	CASSEELDYGYTF	TGTGCCAGCAGTGAAGAACTGGACTATGGCTACACCTTC
TRBV30	NA	TRBJ2-7	TRBD2	CAWSDLRTSGGAAYEQYF	TGTGCCTGGAGCGATCTTCGGACTAGCGGGGGGGCCGCCTACGAGCAGTACTTC
TRBV7-3	NA	TRBJ2-1	TRBD2	CASSLGGRLAFNEQFF	TGTGCCAGCAGCTTAGGAGGGCGACTAGCGTTCAATGAGCAGTTCTTC
TRBV7-9	few	TRBJ2-7	NA	CASSHSGVEQYF	TGTGCCAGCAGCCACTCAGGGGTCGAGCAGTACTTC
TRBV2	NA	TRBJ2-1	NA	CASSGQPYNEQFF	TGTGCCAGCAGTGGACAGCCCTACAATGAGCAGTTCTTC
TRBV5-4	NA	TRBJ2-3	TRBD1	CASSFGQGPDTQYF	TGTGCCAGCAGCTTCGGACAGGGGCCAGATACGCAGTATTTT
TRBV9	NA	TRBJ2-1	TRBD2	CASSVEGTSHNEQFF	TGTGCCAGCAGCGTAGAGGGGACTAGCCACAATGAGCAGTTCTTC
TRBV15	NA	TRBJ1-4	NA	CATSRDQASEKLFF	TGTGCCACCAGCAGAGATCAGGCGAGTGAAAAACTGTTTTTT
TRBV5-1	NA	TRBJ1-2	NA	CASSLAPTLTGGYTF	TGCGCCAGCAGCTTGGCCCCCACCCTGACGGGTGGCTACACCTTC
TRBV9	NA	TRBJ1-1	NA	CASSVVEGIGEAFF	TGTGCCAGCAGCGTAGTAGAGGGAATAGGTGAAGCTTTCTTT
TRBV5-6	NA	TRBJ1-1	NA	CASSPLRMNTEAFF	TGTGCCAGCAGCCCGCTGAGGATGAACACTGAAGCTTTCTTT
TRBV28	NA	TRBJ1-2	NA	CASSLGGSAGYGYTF	TGTGCCAGCAGTTTAGGGGGGTCCGCAGGCTATGGCTACACCTTC
TRBV5-8	NA	TRBJ2-5	TRBD1	CASSLGTGGHETQYF	TGTGCCAGCAGCTTGGGGACAGGGGGGCACGAGACCCAGTACTTC
TRBV9	NA	TRBJ2-3	TRBD1	CASSVVGQGWPDTQYF	TGTGCCAGCAGCGTAGTTGGACAGGGGTGGCCAGATACGCAGTATTTT
TRBV6-4	NA	TRBJ2-1	NA	CASSDQANNEQFF	TGTGCCAGCAGTGACCAGGCCAACAATGAGCAGTTCTTC
TRBV6-5	NA	TRBJ1-5	NA	CASLGQHSNQPQHF	TGTGCCAGCCTCGGACAGCATAGCAATCAGCCCCAGCATTTT
TRBV7-2	NA	TRBJ2-1	TRBD2	CASSLSGSGGYNEQFF	TGTGCCAGCAGCTTGTCAGGTAGCGGGGGCTACAATGAGCAGTTCTTC
TRBV10-3	NA	TRBJ2-1	TRBD2	CAISETLTGGPNEQFF	TGTGCCATCAGTGAAACCCTGACGGGGGGGCCCAATGAGCAGTTCTTC
TRBV5-1	NA	TRBJ1-2	TRBD1	CASSPRDRGGFGYTF	TGCGCCAGCAGCCCCCGGGACAGGGGGGGTTTTGGCTACACCTTC